The present T cell receptor (beta chain) was sequenced within a study of CXCR3-negative and CXCR3-positive naive CD8 T cells. Germline V gene lookup returns CDR1 MNHEY and CDR2 SVGAGI. The CDR3 is 13 residues long. The TRB cDNA libraries were prepared by 5' RACE with UMI labels. TCRdb derives one entry per CDR3 protein from the 5' RACE reads, leaving out DNA. This sample's table has some 130,000 distinct CDR3 sequences. This sequence originates from a human donor in good health. Some clones in this sample may be carry-over from other donors' samples. The chain links TRBV6-5 to TRBJ2-7; TCRdb calls TRBD1, which cannot be checked without DNA. Sequencing was carried out using naive CXCR3- CD8+ T cells from blood. Indicated subset: CD45RO-CCR7+CD27+CD95- naive CD8+ T cells lacking CXCR3 (TNR3-). CDR3 sequence: CASSEYDRAEQYF.